The source of this T cell receptor (beta chain) is a study of post-analysis software for immune sequencing data (dated by TCRdb to 2013 to 2016). For the wider study: Relapsing-remitting, secondary progressive and progressive-relapsing multiple sclerosis were recorded as disease courses, and subtype annotation was lacking for some patients. The patient repertoires were compared against some twelve previously published healthy control repertoires obtained from donors aged 6 to 25 years. A subset of samples was prepared in parallel using single-end sample barcoding, then pooled and co-amplified after Illumina adapter ligation.

To note about this clonotype: Its antigen is currently not known. No quality values exist for individual bases; no much larger clone is one base distant.

Libraries were made using PCR. The sequencing machine was an Illumina HiSeq 2500. Unique molecular identifiers were incorporated into TCR beta cDNA libraries to reduce PCR and sequencing biases. About 500,000 cDNA molecules were obtained for every 1 to 10 million input T cells, so each molecule roughly corresponded to one T cell. The patient libraries were prepared and sequenced with the same protocol used for the earlier healthy control dataset. Within a given batch, samples were prepared together, multiplexed and sequenced on the same HiSeq lane. The authors' analysis ran thus. MIGEC was used to process the raw barcoded reads, and molecular identifier groups with only a single read were discarded before consensus assembly and CDR3 extraction. Clonotype tables were post-analysed with VDJtools, and diversity was normalized by down-sampling all datasets to the smallest sample size. In repertoire overlap clustering, CDR3 amino acid sequences, but not nucleotide sequences, were matched to correct batch-related cross-sample contamination. TCRdb trimmed public reads at Q25 via fastp, called clones via MiXCR and kept in-frame beta chains. Rows are unified per CDR3 protein, each entry keeping the most common DNA and genes. Clone size and V and J calls follow TCRdb, not the original study. The sample profile shows about 430,000 distinct CDR3 sequences; approximately 37% of them were found once. The top ten constitute roughly 8.2% of the sample.

The germline V gene (reference sequence) specifies DFQATT as CDR1 and SNEGSKA as CDR2. The CDR3 numbers 15 residues from cysteine through phenylalanine. Only CDR3 DNA remains: 45 bases, in frame from the first base. The junction shows trimming of 5 bases on V and 2 bases on J, and the gene matches do not reach 8 bases of it. Study-wide findings and limitations: Patients showed significantly higher frequencies than controls for a handful of TRBV segments, among them TRBV5-6, TRBV5-1 and TRBV20-1. The control group was slightly older than the multiple sclerosis patient group. Strong co-clustering of samples prepared in the same batch was shown by direct clustering with F measure, prompting a batch-effect correction. Significantly lower normalized Chao1 diversity was found in multiple sclerosis patients than in controls, suggesting substantial peripheral T-cell clonal expansion.

To demonstrate the VDJtools post-analysis software, the study profiled TCR beta repertoires from the peripheral blood of about a dozen young patients with multiple sclerosis. Multiple sclerosis patients were children and adolescents aged about 6 to 16 years. Sequencing was carried out using blood. The TCR was taken from a girl aged 2-15 years with multiple sclerosis. The V gene is TRBV20-1 and the J gene is TRBJ2-3, with 9 bases aligning to TRBD1. The CDR3 region: CSARPGQGYTDTQYF. The nucleotide sequence is TGCAGTGCTCGACCGGGACAGGGTTACACAGATACGCAGTATTTT.